The entry that follows covers one T cell receptor (beta chain) sequence. Ten or more counts support this clonotype. Its target antigen remains unknown. No qualities accompany the bases; no much larger clone lies one base away. Sequencing relied on an Illumina HiSeq 2500. TCR beta libraries were prepared by quantitative 5'-RACE with molecular barcodes. In the source study's methods: Disease-linked TCR variants were identified with a new computational method built on a probabilistic model of VDJ rearrangement. TCRdb trimmed the raw reads at Q25, called clones with MiXCR and kept productive beta chains. Every CDR3 protein is listed once, alongside the most common genes and DNA of its rows. TCRdb's processing, not the study's, gives the V and J calls here. In this sample the table shows 40,000 or so distinct CDR3 sequences, roughly 2.6% of which occur a single time. The ten largest make up 4% to 5.5% of the sample.

The sample is drawn from a study of CD8 T cells in ankylosing spondylitis (dated by TCRdb to about 2017). Notes on the research overall: To find TCR variants linked to disease, the study profiled T cell receptor beta repertoires in ankylosing spondylitis patients and healthy donors. Peripheral blood was sampled, and synovial fluid was also collected from ankylosing spondylitis patients. The whole study cohort included 95 to 130 healthy donors and 20 to 30 ankylosing spondylitis patients.

Summary of the overall study and its limitations: According to the report, matched synovial fluid samples from ankylosing spondylitis patients were significantly enriched for the disease-linked clones. A TCR beta motif made up of eight or nine highly homologous amino acid variants appeared to be characteristic of blood from ankylosing spondylitis patients. Some TCR beta motif variants had previously been reported in synovial fluid and blood of reactive arthritis patients, which suggested common disease-initiation mechanisms. The disease-linked clones showed a CD8+ phenotype and occurred at relatively low frequencies in peripheral blood.

The receptor was isolated from a male donor with ankylosing spondylitis or in good health (not recorded which). Source material: blood, either unsorted or a sorted T cell fraction (not recorded which).

The DNA sequence is given as TGTGCCAGCAGTCTCCTATCGGGACTTTCATTCTACAATGAGCAGTTCTTC. Its coded protein is CASSLLSGLSFYNEQFF. This chain is built from TRBV9 and TRBJ2-1; TRBD2 is a possible D gene, resting on 6 matching bases. V is clipped by 5 bases and J by 3 bases, and the sequence between their germline boundaries is 21 bases long. CDR3 length: 17 amino acids, cysteine to phenylalanine. The CDR3 DNA has 51 bases and is translated from base 1. The germline V gene yields SGDLS for CDR1 and YYNGEE for CDR2.